The following is a T cell receptor (beta chain) sequence with its context. Its antigen is unknown. The CDR3 is 15 amino acids. With 1 base clipped from V and 7 bases from J, the junction kept 6 bases outside the gene matches. The library targeted TCRbeta and was prepared with unique molecular identifiers. One entry per CDR3 protein, called by TCRdb with MiXCR from the PCR reads. The sample carries about 980,000 distinct CDR3 sequences, about 26% recorded once. This sample is drawn from a study of T-cell reconstitution after alpha-beta-depleted transplantation in children. Study results and limitations: The main origin of T-cell counts and diversity one year after transplant was newly produced T cells. Surviving recipient T cells and thymic progenitors produced the high day-60 TCRbeta diversity seen in some patients. Several hundred expanded graft clones reportedly supplied alpha-beta T cells about two months after transplant.

The starting material was PBMCs, mostly from graft donor cells, obtained 360 days after TCRalphabeta/CD19-depleted stem cell transplant. The chain recombines TRBV12-3 or TRBV12-4 with TRBJ2-1; 8 bases agree with TRBD2. This TCR derives from a boy in the first two years of life who had a stem cell transplant for SCID, so the T cells may come from the graft donor. CDR3 protein: CASSLGGTSINEQFF. CDR3 nucleotide sequence: TGTGCCAGCAGTTTAGGGGGGACTAGTATAAATGAGCAGTTCTTC.